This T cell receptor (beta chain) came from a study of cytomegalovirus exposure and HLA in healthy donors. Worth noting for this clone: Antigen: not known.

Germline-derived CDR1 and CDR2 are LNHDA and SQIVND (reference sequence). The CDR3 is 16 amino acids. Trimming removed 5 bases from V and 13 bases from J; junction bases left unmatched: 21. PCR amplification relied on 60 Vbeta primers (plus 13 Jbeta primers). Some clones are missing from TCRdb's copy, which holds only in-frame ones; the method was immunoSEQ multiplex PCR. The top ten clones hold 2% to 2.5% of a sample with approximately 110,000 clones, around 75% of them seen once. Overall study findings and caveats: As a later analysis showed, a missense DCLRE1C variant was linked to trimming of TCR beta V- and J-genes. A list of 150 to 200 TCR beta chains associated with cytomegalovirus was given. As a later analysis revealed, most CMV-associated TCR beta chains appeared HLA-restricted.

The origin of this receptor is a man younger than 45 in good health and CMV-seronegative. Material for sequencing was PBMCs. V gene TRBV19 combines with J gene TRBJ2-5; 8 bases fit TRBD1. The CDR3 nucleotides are TGTGCCAGTAGTCCAGGGACAGGACTAAGCGCTTTGGCTCCGTACTTC. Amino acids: CASSPGTGLSALAPYF.